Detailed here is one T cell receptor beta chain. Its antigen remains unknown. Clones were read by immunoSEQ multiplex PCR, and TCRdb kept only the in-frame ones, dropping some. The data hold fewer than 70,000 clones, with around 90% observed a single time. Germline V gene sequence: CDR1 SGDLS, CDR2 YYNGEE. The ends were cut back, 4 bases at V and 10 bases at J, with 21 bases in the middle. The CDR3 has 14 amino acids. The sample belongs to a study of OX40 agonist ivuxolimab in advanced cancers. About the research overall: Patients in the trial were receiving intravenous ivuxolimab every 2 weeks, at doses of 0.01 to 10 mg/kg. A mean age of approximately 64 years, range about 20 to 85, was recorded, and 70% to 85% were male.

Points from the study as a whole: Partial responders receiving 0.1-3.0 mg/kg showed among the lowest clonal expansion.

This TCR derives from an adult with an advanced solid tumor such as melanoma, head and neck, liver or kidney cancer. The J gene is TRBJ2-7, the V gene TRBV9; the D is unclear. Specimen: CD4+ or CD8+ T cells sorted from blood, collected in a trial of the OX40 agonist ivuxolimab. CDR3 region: CASSPIFAGGLQYF. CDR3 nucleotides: TGTGCCAGCAGCCCTATCTTTGCAGGTGGTTTACAGTACTTC. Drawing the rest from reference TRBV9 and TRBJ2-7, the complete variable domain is DSGVTQTPKHLITATGQRVTLRCSPRSGDLSVYWYQQSLDQGLQFLIQYYNGEERAKGNILERFSAQQFPDLHSELNLSSLELGDSALYFCASSPIFAGGLQYFGPGTRLTVT.